The next 25 T cell receptor beta chains were all read from a single sample in a study of OX40 agonist ivuxolimab in advanced cancers. Profiled with immunoSEQ multiplex PCR; TCRdb holds only in-frame clones, not every one. The sample lists some 68,000 clones; approximately 80% were seen once. The material sequenced was CD4+ or CD8+ T cells sorted from blood, taken in a trial of the OX40 agonist ivuxolimab. Receptors were obtained from an adult with an advanced solid tumor such as melanoma, head and neck, liver or kidney cancer.

J is TRBJ2-6 and V is TRBV6-5, with no clear D. Trimming took 5 bases from V and 1 from J, leaving 6 bases between them. Per germline, CDR1 MNHEY and CDR2 SVGAGI. CDR3 size: 14 residues. The CDR3 nucleotides read TGTGCCAGCAGTACCCGATCTGGGGCCAACGTCCTGACTTTC. Translated: CASSTRSGANVLTF.

This clone was counted between two and nine times. V and J are TRBV7-8 and TRBJ2-6, with D perhaps TRBD2 (5 bases). The CDR3 is 16 residues long. V gave up 2 bases and J gave up 1 base, with 9 bases separating them. Germline CDR1 is SGHVS and CDR2 is FQNEAQ. As DNA, the CDR3 is TGTGCCAGCAGCTTAAGTAGCGCTTCTGGGGCCAACGTCCTGACTTTC. Its translation is CASSLSSASGANVLTF. Full variable domain (outside the CDR3, taken from reference TRBV7-8 and TRBJ2-6): GAGVSQSPRYKVAKRGQDVALRCDPISGHVSLFWYQQALGQGPEFLTYFQNEAQLDKSGLPSDRFFAERPEGSVSTLKIQRTQQEDSAVYLCASSLSSASGANVLTFGAGSRLTVL.

The chain combines TRBV5-1 with TRBJ2-5, with 9 nucleotides matching TRBD1. The germline V gene encodes CDR1 SGHRS and CDR2 YFSETQ. This CDR3 is 14 amino acids long. Trimming at V came to 4 bases and at J to 2 bases, leaving 3 bases not matched to a gene. CDR3 DNA: TGCGCCAGCAGCGACAGGGGGGAGCAAGAGACCCAGTACTTC. Translated, it gives CASSDRGEQETQYF.

For this clone: The same CDR3 arises from other DNA sequences in this sample as well. The chain combines TRBV7-9 with TRBJ1-6, with 7 positions matching TRBD1. Germline CDR1 reads SEHNR; CDR2 reads FQNEAQ (reference sequence). With V trimmed by 1 base and J by 4 bases, 4 bases remained unmatched. The CDR3 is 16 amino acids. This CDR3 reads CASSLGQGFYNSPLHF. CDR3 DNA sequence: TGTGCCAGCAGCTTAGGACAGGGATTTTATAATTCACCCCTCCACTTT.

The chain combines TRBV5-4 with TRBJ2-1; the D is unclear. Germline V gives CDR1 SGHNT, CDR2 YYREEE (reference sequence). The CDR3 has 13 amino acids. Trimming removed 3 bases at V and 2 bases at J, with 6 bases between. The CDR3 nucleotides read TGTGCCAGCAGCTCGGCAGCCTACAATGAGCAGTTCTTC. As protein: CASSSAAYNEQFF.

The rearrangement links TRBV5-4 to TRBJ1-1; D possibly corresponds to TRBD1 (6 bases). The germline V and J ends were trimmed by 0 bases and 1 base, with 13 bases remaining between them. Per the germline V gene, CDR1 is SGHNT and CDR2 is YYREEE (reference sequence). This CDR3 is 16 amino acids long. The CDR3 DNA follows: TGTGCCAGCAGCTTGGGTGGGGGGGCGCGGAACACTGAAGCTTTCTTT. This encodes CASSLGGGARNTEAFF.

This clone was seen more than once but under ten times. This chain uses TRBV6-5 with TRBJ2-2; 9 bases match TRBD1. From germline, CDR1 is MNHEY and CDR2 SVGAGI. The V gene end was trimmed by 7 bases and the J gene end by 7 bases; junction bases not matched to a gene: 7. The CDR3 runs to 14 residues. The CDR3 loop is CASTTQGAVGELFF. Written as DNA, the CDR3 is TGTGCCAGCACCACACAGGGGGCAGTCGGGGAGCTGTTTTTT.

This chain uses TRBV23-1 with TRBJ1-5; 8 nucleotides line up with TRBD1. TRBV23-1 is noted as an ORF with a role that remains uncertain. With V trimmed by 0 bases and J by 2 bases, 3 bases remained unmatched. This CDR3 comprises 16 residues. The CDR3 sequence is CASSQSIQGGNQPQHF. DNA of the CDR3: TGCGCCAGCAGTCAATCGATACAGGGGGGCAATCAGCCCCAGCATTTT.

V gene TRBV6-6 combines with J gene TRBJ1-2, with a weak D call TRBD1 (6 bases). Trimming removed 0 bases at V and 8 bases at J, with 10 bases between. The germline V gene encodes CDR1 MNHNY and CDR2 SVGAGI (reference sequence). This CDR3 comprises 13 residues. CDR3 sequence reads: CASSYSGAGGYTF. CDR3 nucleotide sequence: TGTGCCAGCAGTTACTCGGGGGCGGGCGGCTACACCTTC.

This clone was counted only a few times. V usage is TRBV19 and J usage is TRBJ2-1; D call uncertain. Trimming removed 5 bases at V and 3 bases at J, with 8 bases between. CDR1 and CDR2 (germline): LNHDA, SQIVND (reference sequence). This CDR3 comprises 13 residues. This CDR3 is CASSPLLYNEQFF. Here the CDR3 DNA reads TGTGCCAGTAGTCCGCTACTCTACAATGAGCAGTTCTTC. Looking up the rest from reference TRBV19 and TRBJ2-1 gives the full variable domain: DGGITQSPKYLFRKEGQNVTLSCEQNLNHDAMYWYRQDPGQGLRLIYYSQIVNDFQKGDIAEGYSVSREKKESFPLTVTSAQKNPTAFYLCASSPLLYNEQFFGPGTRLTVL.

The gene calls are TRBV11-3 and TRBJ2-1; TRBD1 aligns across 8 bases. The CDR3 is 14 amino acids. The V gene end was trimmed by 3 bases and the J gene end by 6 bases; junction bases not matched to a gene: 4. The germline CDR1 and CDR2 sequences are SGHNT and YENEEA. The CDR3 spells CASSLNRGVNEQFF. CDR3 nucleotides: TGTGCCAGCAGCTTGAACAGGGGGGTCAATGAGCAGTTCTTC.

CDR3 protein: CATGRGAGYEQYF. CDR3 sequence (DNA): TGTGCCACCGGCAGGGGTGCTGGCTACGAGCAGTACTTC. The V gene is TRBV28, the J gene TRBJ2-7; tentative D call: TRBD1 (6 bases). Trimming left V 10 bases short and J 3 bases short, with 16 bases between. This CDR3 comprises 13 residues. Germline CDR1 and CDR2: MDHEN and SYDVKM.

The chain has TRBV19 and TRBJ2-2; TRBD1 matches 8 bases. The CDR3 sequence is 14 residues long. The germline gives CDR1 LNHDA, CDR2 SQIVND (reference sequence). Trimming took 11 bases from V and 8 from J; bases not matched to a gene: 13. The CDR3 coding sequence is TGTGCCGCCACCAGGGGGCCGGGGACTGGGGAGCTGTTTTTT. Its translation: CAATRGPGTGELFF.

The chain uses TRBV7-6 and TRBJ1-5; 7 nucleotides align to TRBD1. The ends lost 8 bases at V and 2 bases at J; junction bases unmatched: 12. Germline V gene sequence: CDR1 SGHVS, CDR2 FNYEAQ. The CDR3 contains 16 residues. CDR3 sequence (DNA): TGTGCCAGCGGTTCCCCCGACAGGGTTGGCAATCAGCCCCAGCATTTT. Its protein is CASGSPDRVGNQPQHF.

The gene calls are TRBV6-6 and TRBJ2-1, with D unclear. Germline values: CDR1 MNHNY, CDR2 SVGAGI (reference sequence). V lost 1 base and J lost 4, with 5 bases in between. The CDR3 is 13 amino acids. The CDR3 here is CASSYYGYNEQFF. The CDR3 region has the DNA TGTGCCAGCAGTTACTACGGGTACAATGAGCAGTTCTTC.

The chain combines TRBV15 with TRBJ2-7, with TRBD1 matching over 9 bases. Trimming cost V 3 bases and J 2 bases; bases outside gene matches: 5. This CDR3 spans 15 amino acids. Germline V lookup: CDR1 LNHNV, CDR2 YYDKDF (reference sequence). The CDR3 protein is CATSSRDRATYEQYF. The CDR3 DNA follows: TGTGCCACCAGCAGCCGGGACAGGGCGACCTACGAGCAGTACTTC.

The chain combines TRBV15 with TRBJ2-3; D not resolved. Germline V gene data show CDR1 as LNHNV and CDR2 as YYDKDF (reference sequence). This CDR3 is 12 amino acids long. V lost 0 bases, J lost 4 bases, and 2 bases lay in between. The CDR3 DNA follows: TGTGCCACCAGCAGAGATGCAGATACGCAGTATTTT. It is translated as CATSRDADTQYF.

The rearrangement links TRBV19 to TRBJ2-7; perhaps TRBD1 as D (6 bases). Trimming pared 3 bases from V and 0 bases from J, leaving 18 bases between. Germline values: CDR1 LNHDA, CDR2 SQIVND (reference sequence). The CDR3 is made up of 17 amino acids. The CDR3 loop is CASSILSGHKSSYEQYF. The CDR3 coding sequence is TGTGCCAGTAGTATTTTATCGGGACATAAGAGCTCCTACGAGCAGTACTTC.

The chain recombines TRBV2 with TRBJ1-1, with 8 bases fitting TRBD1. The CDR3 runs to 14 residues. The germline V gene has CDR1 SNHLY and CDR2 FYNNEI. Trimming took 6 bases from V and 1 from J; bases not matched to a gene: 4. This CDR3 reads CASSPTGANTEAFF. The DNA for the CDR3 is TGTGCCAGCAGCCCGACAGGGGCGAACACTGAAGCTTTCTTT. Looking up the rest from reference TRBV2 and TRBJ1-1 gives the full variable domain: EPEVTQTPSHQVTQMGQEVILRCVPISNHLYFYWYRQILGQKVEFLVSFYNNEISEKSEIFDDQFSVERPDGSNFTLKIRSTKLEDSAMYFCASSPTGANTEAFFGQGTRLTVV.

The table lists this clone with a few counts. The chain employs TRBV10-1 and TRBJ2-1; 8 bases line up with TRBD2. With 3 bases clipped from V and 15 bases from J, the junction kept 7 bases outside the gene matches. Germline V CDR1 and CDR2: WNHNN, SYGVQD (reference sequence). The CDR3 sequence is 12 residues long. CDR3 DNA sequence: TGCGCCAGCAGTGATGGGCGGGGGGCCTTGTTCTTC. Its protein is CASSDGRGALFF.

The chain links TRBV7-2 to TRBJ2-5, with 8 bases aligning to TRBD2. The trim removed 1 base at V and 8 bases at J, leaving 12 bases unmatched. The CDR3 runs 16 residues. The V gene's germline CDR1 is SGHTA and CDR2 FQGNSA. This chain's CDR3 is CASSLGAGTRQATQYF. In DNA form, the CDR3 reads TGTGCCAGCAGCTTAGGAGCCGGGACTAGGCAAGCTACCCAGTACTTC.

The rearrangement links TRBV7-9 to TRBJ2-7, with 8 bases fitting TRBD1. The germline V gene encodes CDR1 SEHNR and CDR2 FQNEAQ (reference sequence). This CDR3 comprises 12 residues. Losses at the gene ends were 5 bases for V and 6 bases for J; bases not matched to a gene: 3. The CDR3 DNA reads TGTGCCAGCAGCCCAGGGGGCCCCGAGCAGTACTTC. Residues: CASSPGGPEQYF.

The chain is built from TRBV18 and TRBJ2-7; TRBD1 matches at 9 bases. The CDR3 length is 14 residues. Germline V gene lookup returns CDR1 KGHSH and CDR2 LQKENI. V gave up 6 bases and J gave up 6 bases; unmatched junction bases: 9. CDR3 nucleotides: TGTGCCAGCTCGGAGGGACAGGGTGTGGGCGAGCAGTACTTC. As protein: CASSEGQGVGEQYF.

The V gene is TRBV6-1, the J gene TRBJ1-6; weak D call: TRBD1 (5 bases). This CDR3 is built from 11 residues. Germline CDR1 and CDR2: MNHNS and SASEGT. V lost 5 bases and J 16 bases, leaving 12 bases between the germline ends. CDR3 DNA: TGTGCCAGCAGTTTATCACAGGAACTCCACTTT. Translating gives CASSLSQELHF.

This rearrangement joins TRBV28 to TRBJ1-3, with D unresolved. Germline V lookup: CDR1 MDHEN, CDR2 SYDVKM. This CDR3 has 12 amino acids. Trimming removed 6 bases from V and 0 bases from J, with 3 bases in between. For the CDR3, the DNA is TGTGCCAGCAGACCCTCTGGAAACACCATATATTTT. This codes for CASRPSGNTIYF.